These T cell receptor beta chains were read from a single sample in a study of cytomegalovirus exposure and HLA in healthy donors. Assay: immunoSEQ multiplex PCR; the TCRdb copy retains only in-frame clones and omits some. The table lists over 200,000 clones, about 89% of them singletons, with around 1% in the top ten. The sequenced material came from PBMCs. All receptors come from a woman aged 18-30 years in good health and CMV-seronegative. Each CDR3 is given with its conserved first and last residue. The order of the fields is D gene, clone size, J gene, V gene, CDR3 DNA, CDR3 protein. A D gene is named only where the DNA matches it firmly. The listing skips clone size in some rows; elsewhere it reads once, few, many or a size class.

TRBD1 NA TRBJ1-4 TRBV27 TGTGCCAGCAGATTTCAGGGGGCGTCTAATGAAAAACTGTTTTTT CASRFQGASNEKLFF
NA NA TRBJ1-5 TRBV6-1 TGTGCCAGCCTCCGAGACAATTATCAGCCCCAGCATTTT CASLRDNYQPQHF
TRBD1 NA TRBJ1-2 TRBV11-2 TGTGCCAGCAGCCCCATCCGGGACAGGGGAGACTATGGCTACACCTTC CASSPIRDRGDYGYTF
NA NA TRBJ2-1 TRBV6-4 TGTGCCAGCAGTGACTCGCGTCCCGGGGGTCGCTACAATGAGCAGTTCTTC CASSDSRPGGRYNEQFF
TRBD2 NA TRBJ2-1 TRBV5-6 TGTGCCAGCAGCTTTGGGGGGGGCTCCTACAATGAGCAGTTCTTC CASSFGGGSYNEQFF
NA NA TRBJ1-1 TRBV6-5 TGTGCCAGCAGTTACGGGGGGGCAAACACTGAAGCTTTCTTT CASSYGGANTEAFF
NA NA TRBJ1-6 TRBV4-2 TGTGCCAGCAGCCAAGAGATTCGTAGCTCCTATAATTCACCCCTCCACTTT CASSQEIRSSYNSPLHF
NA NA TRBJ1-1 TRBV27 TGTGCCAGCGGCCGCTTAGGACAGAAACTTGAAGCTTTCTTT CASGRLGQKLEAFF
NA NA TRBJ1-1 TRBV7-6 TGTGCCAGCAGCTTAGATGACCGGGGGGCCGTAGCCGAAGCTTTCTTT CASSLDDRGAVAEAFF
TRBD1 once TRBJ2-7 TRBV5-6 TGTGCCAGCGGCGTCCGGGACAGACAGTCGCAGTACTTC CASGVRDRQSQYF
NA NA TRBJ2-3 TRBV4-3 TGCGCCAGCAGCCACGCTCCCGACCTGACTAGAAAGTCGACAGATACGCAGTATTTT CASSHAPDLTRKSTDTQYF
NA NA TRBJ2-7 TRBV2 TGTGCCAGCAGAGCAAGCCCGGGACTGGACTCCTACGAGCAGTACTTC CASRASPGLDSYEQYF
TRBD2 NA TRBJ2-1 TRBV11-3 TGTGCCAGCAGCCAAAACACAAGACCGGGACTAGGCAATGAGCAGTTCTTC CASSQNTRPGLGNEQFF
TRBD1 NA TRBJ2-1 TRBV2 TGTGCCACCGGGACAGGGGGCGGCGATGAGCAGTTCTTC CATGTGGGDEQFF
NA NA TRBJ1-4 TRBV7-2 TGTGCCAGCAGCTTAGCCGGACTGAAAACTAATGAAAAACTGTTTTTT CASSLAGLKTNEKLFF
TRBD2 NA TRBJ2-2 TRBV5-1 TGCGCCAGCAGCTTGTGGACTAGTCCCGGGGAGCTGTTTTTT CASSLWTSPGELFF
NA NA TRBJ1-2 TRBV4-3 TGCGCCAGCAGCCAAGGCAGATTCTATGGCTACACCTTC CASSQGRFYGYTF
NA NA TRBJ1-1 TRBV4-2 TGTGCCAGCAGCCAAGATGAATTGAGGAACACTGAAGCTTTCTTT CASSQDELRNTEAFF
TRBD1 NA TRBJ1-4 TRBV4-1 TGCGCCAGCAGACGAAGGGACAGTAGTAATGAAAAACTGTTTTTT CASRRRDSSNEKLFF
TRBD2 NA TRBJ2-2 TRBV5-6 TGTGCCAGCAGCTGGCGGGAGGGGAACACCGGGGAGCTGTTTTTT CASSWREGNTGELFF
NA NA TRBJ1-2 TRBV7-6 TGTGCCAGCAGCTTGGGTAGTGGGGGCGCGAACTATGGCTACACCTTC CASSLGSGGANYGYTF
NA NA TRBJ2-2 TRBV5-6 TGTGCCAGCAGCTTCGCCCCAGGGGTAAGAGCGAACACCGGGGAGCTGTTTTTT CASSFAPGVRANTGELFF
TRBD1 NA TRBJ1-2 TRBV6-1 TGTGCCAGCAGGTACAGGGGTAGGAGTGGCTACACCTTC CASRYRGRSGYTF
NA few TRBJ2-7 TRBV5-4 TGTGCCAGCAGCCCCACTGGGGGGGGCGCGTACGAGCAGTACTTC CASSPTGGGAYEQYF
NA NA TRBJ1-1 TRBV4-1 TGCGCCAGCAGCCACCAGGGTTGGGTCACTGAAGCTTTCTTT CASSHQGWVTEAFF
NA few TRBJ1-6 TRBV6-5 TGTGCCAGCAGGGGGGGGGAAGGTTGGGATTCACCCCTCCACTTT CASRGGEGWDSPLHF
TRBD1 NA TRBJ1-4 TRBV18 TGTGCCAGCTCACCTACTCCCGGGACAGGGAATGAAAAACTGTTTTTT CASSPTPGTGNEKLFF
TRBD1 NA TRBJ2-7 TRBV6-1 TGTGCCAGCAGCCCCGGGACAGTTCGTTACGAGCAGTACTTC CASSPGTVRYEQYF